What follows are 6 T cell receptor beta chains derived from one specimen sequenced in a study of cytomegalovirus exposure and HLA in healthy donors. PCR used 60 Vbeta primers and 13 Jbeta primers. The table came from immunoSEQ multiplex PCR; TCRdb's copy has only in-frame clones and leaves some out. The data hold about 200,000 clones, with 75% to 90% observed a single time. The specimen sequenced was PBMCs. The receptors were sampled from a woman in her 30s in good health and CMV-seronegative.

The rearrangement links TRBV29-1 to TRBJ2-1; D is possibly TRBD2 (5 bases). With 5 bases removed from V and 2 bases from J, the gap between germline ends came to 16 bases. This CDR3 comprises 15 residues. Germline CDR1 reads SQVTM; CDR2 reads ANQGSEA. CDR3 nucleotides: TGCAGCGTTTCCATCTTAGGACTGGCCTACAATGAGCAGTTCTTC. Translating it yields CSVSILGLAYNEQFF.

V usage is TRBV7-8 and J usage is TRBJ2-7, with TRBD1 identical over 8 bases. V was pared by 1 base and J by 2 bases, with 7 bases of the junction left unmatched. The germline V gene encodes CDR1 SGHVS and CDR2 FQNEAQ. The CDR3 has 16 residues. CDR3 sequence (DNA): TGTGCCAGCAGCTTAGACGCCAGGGGGCCCGCCTACGAGCAGTACTTC. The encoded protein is CASSLDARGPAYEQYF.

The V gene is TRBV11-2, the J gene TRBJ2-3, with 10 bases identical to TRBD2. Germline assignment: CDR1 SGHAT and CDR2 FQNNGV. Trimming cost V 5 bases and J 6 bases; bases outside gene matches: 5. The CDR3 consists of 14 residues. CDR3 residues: CASSPGTSADTQYF. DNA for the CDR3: TGTGCCAGCAGCCCCGGGACTAGCGCGGATACGCAGTATTTT.

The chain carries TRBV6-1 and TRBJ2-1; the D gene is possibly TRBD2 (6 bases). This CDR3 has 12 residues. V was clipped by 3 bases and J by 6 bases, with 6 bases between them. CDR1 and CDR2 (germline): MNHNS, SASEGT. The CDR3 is CASSEGGNEQFF. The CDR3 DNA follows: TGTGCCAGCAGTGAGGGGGGCAATGAGCAGTTCTTC.

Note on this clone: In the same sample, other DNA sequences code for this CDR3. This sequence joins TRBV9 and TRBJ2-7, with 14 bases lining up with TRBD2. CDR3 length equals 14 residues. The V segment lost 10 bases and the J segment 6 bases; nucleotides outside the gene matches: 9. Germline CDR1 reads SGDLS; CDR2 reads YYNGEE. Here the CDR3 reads CASSPGLAGVEQYF. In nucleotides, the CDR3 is TGTGCCTCTTCTCCGGGACTAGCGGGAGTCGAGCAGTACTTC.

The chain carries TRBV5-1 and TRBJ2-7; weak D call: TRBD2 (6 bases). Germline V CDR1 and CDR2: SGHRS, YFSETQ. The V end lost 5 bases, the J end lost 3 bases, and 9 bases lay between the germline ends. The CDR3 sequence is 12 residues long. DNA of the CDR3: TGCGCCAGCAGAGTGGAGGGCTACGAGCAGTACTTC. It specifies CASRVEGYEQYF.